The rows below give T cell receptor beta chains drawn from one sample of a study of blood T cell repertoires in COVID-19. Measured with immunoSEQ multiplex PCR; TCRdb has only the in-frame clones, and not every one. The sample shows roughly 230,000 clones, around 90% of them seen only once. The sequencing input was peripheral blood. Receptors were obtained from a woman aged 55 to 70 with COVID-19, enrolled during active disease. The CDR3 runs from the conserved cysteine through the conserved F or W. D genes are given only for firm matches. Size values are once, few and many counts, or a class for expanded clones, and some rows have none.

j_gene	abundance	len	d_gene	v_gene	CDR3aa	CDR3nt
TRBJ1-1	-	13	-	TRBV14	CASSRTVNTEAFF	TGTGCCAGCAGCCGAACAGTGAACACTGAAGCTTTCTTT
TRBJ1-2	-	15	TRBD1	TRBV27	CASSTYRGVRDGYTF	TGTGCCAGCAGCACCTACAGGGGGGTGAGGGATGGCTACACCTTC
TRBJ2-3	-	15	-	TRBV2	CASRRRAGSTDTQYF	TGTGCCAGCCGCAGAAGGGCGGGTTCTACAGATACGCAGTATTTT
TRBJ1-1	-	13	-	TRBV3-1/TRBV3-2	CASSQEYGSGAFF	TGTGCCAGCAGCCAAGAATATGGTTCGGGGGCTTTCTTT
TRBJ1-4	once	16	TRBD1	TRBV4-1	CASSMGQMVTNEKLFF	TGCGCCAGCAGCATGGGACAGATGGTGACTAATGAAAAACTGTTTTTT
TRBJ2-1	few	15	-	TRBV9	CASSVLGRANNEQFF	TGTGCCAGCAGCGTACTCGGCAGGGCGAACAATGAGCAGTTCTTC
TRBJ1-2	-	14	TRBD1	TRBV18	CASSPGTGVYGYTF	TGTGCCAGCTCTCCTGGGACAGGGGTCTATGGCTACACCTTC
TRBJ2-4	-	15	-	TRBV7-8	CASSLVASSKNIQYF	TGTGCCAGCAGCTTAGTAGCATCGTCCAAAAACATTCAGTACTTC
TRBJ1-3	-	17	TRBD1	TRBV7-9	CASSLGQAGWSGNTIYF	TGTGCCAGCAGCTTGGGACAGGCGGGCTGGTCTGGAAACACCATATATTTT
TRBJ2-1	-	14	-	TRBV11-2	CASSLTSMNNEQFF	TGTGCCAGCAGCTTAACTAGTATGAACAATGAGCAGTTCTTC
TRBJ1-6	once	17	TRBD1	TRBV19	CASSVRQGGSYNSPLHF	TGTGCCAGTAGTGTCCGACAGGGAGGCTCCTATAATTCACCCCTCCACTTT
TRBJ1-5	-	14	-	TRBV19	CASSIRRGQQPQHF	TGTGCCAGTAGTATACGAAGGGGTCAGCAGCCCCAGCATTTT
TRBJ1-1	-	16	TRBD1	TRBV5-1	CASRHPYRGQNTEAFF	TGCGCCAGCCGACACCCATACAGGGGACAGAACACTGAAGCTTTCTTT
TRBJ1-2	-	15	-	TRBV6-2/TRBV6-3	CASSYSGVANYGYTF	TGTGCCAGCAGTTACTCAGGGGTAGCTAACTATGGCTACACCTTC
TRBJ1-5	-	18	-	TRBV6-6	CASSLRGHRPTSNQPQHF	TGTGCCAGCAGTCTCCGGGGACACCGACCTACTAGCAATCAGCCCCAGCATTTT
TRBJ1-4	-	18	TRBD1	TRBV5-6	CASSLAGQGYSTNEKLFF	TGTGCCAGCAGCTTGGCGGGACAGGGCTACTCAACTAATGAAAAACTGTTTTTT
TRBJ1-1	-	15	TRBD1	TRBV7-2	CASSTRTGLNTEAFF	TGTGCCAGCAGCACCCGGACAGGTTTGAACACTGAAGCTTTCTTT
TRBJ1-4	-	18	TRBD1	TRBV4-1	CASSLTRGREARNEKLFF	TGCGCCAGCAGTCTGACCAGGGGGCGCGAGGCCCGAAATGAAAAACTGTTTTTT
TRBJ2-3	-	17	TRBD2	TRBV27	CASSLSGLAVRTDTQYF	TGTGCCAGCAGTTTATCCGGGCTAGCGGTGAGGACAGATACGCAGTATTTT
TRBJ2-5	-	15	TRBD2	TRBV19	CASSSTSGPQETQYF	TGTGCCAGTAGTTCGACTAGCGGCCCCCAAGAGACCCAGTACTTC
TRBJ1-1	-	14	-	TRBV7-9	CASSQGRANTEAFF	TGTGCCAGCAGCCAGGGCAGGGCAAACACTGAAGCTTTCTTT
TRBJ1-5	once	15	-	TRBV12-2	CASRFKRDSNQPQHF	TGTGCAAGTCGCTTTAAACGGGATAGCAATCAGCCCCAGCATTTT
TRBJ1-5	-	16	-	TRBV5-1	CASSYLDRPVDQPQHF	TGCGCCAGCAGCTACCTTGACAGGCCGGTTGATCAGCCCCAGCATTTT
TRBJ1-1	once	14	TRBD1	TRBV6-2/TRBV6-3	CASSYSRDRGSSFF	TGTGCCAGCAGTTACTCGCGGGACAGGGGATCGTCTTTCTTT
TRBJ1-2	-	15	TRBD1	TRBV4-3	CASSSKDRGLYGYTF	TGCGCCAGCAGCTCAAAGGACAGGGGACTCTATGGCTACACCTTC
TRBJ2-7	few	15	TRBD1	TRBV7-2	CASSFAGTGIYEQYF	TGTGCCAGCAGCTTCGCGGGGACAGGTATCTACGAGCAGTACTTC
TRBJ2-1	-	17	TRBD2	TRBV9	CASSVGVIAGGYNEQFF	TGTGCCAGCAGCGTAGGAGTCATAGCGGGGGGCTACAATGAGCAGTTCTTC